One sample yielded the 27 T cell receptor beta chains listed below, sequenced in a study of CD8+ T cells in alopecia areata. The treatment is: oral pan-JAK inhibitor, 5-10 mg twice daily. Extraction and reverse transcription of RNA yielded cDNA as the sequencing template. Generated by immunoSEQ multiplex PCR, the TCRdb table keeps only in-frame clones and is missing some. Of some 190,000 clones in the sample, approximately 65% were seen once. The sample here was CD4+ T cells sorted from blood, taken around week 46, from a patient treated with tofacitinib. The receptors derive from a human donor with alopecia areata.

The chain carries TRBV11-2 and TRBJ1-2; 7 bases line up with TRBD1. The CDR3 spans 14 residues. Germline V gene data show CDR1 as SGHAT and CDR2 as FQNNGV. After removal of 5 bases from V and 4 bases from J, the junction contained 7 bases not matched to a gene. The CDR3 loop is CASSQGDGVYGYTF. DNA of the CDR3: TGTGCCAGCAGCCAGGGGGACGGAGTCTATGGCTACACCTTC.

The rearrangement joins TRBV14 to TRBJ1-2; tentative D call: TRBD1 (5 bases). The CDR3 covers 14 residues. Trimming cost V 4 bases and J 8 bases, with 17 bases left between them. Germline values: CDR1 SGHDN, CDR2 FVKESK. The CDR3 sequence is CASSLGLRVGGYTF. The CDR3 coding sequence is TGTGCCAGCAGCCTGGGACTAAGGGTCGGGGGCTACACCTTC.

The J gene is TRBJ2-3, the V gene TRBV2; TRBD2 aligns across 9 bases. This CDR3 is 16 amino acids long. The germline V gene has CDR1 SNHLY and CDR2 FYNNEI. J gave up 0 bases and V 7 bases, and 8 bases lay outside the gene matches. The CDR3 nucleotides read TGTGCCAGCAAGGTTTTAGCGGGGGAGAGCACAGATACGCAGTATTTT. Translated: CASKVLAGESTDTQYF.

This rearrangement joins TRBV4-3 to TRBJ1-2; D gene uncertain. The ends were cut back, 1 base at V and 8 bases at J, with 11 bases in the middle. CDR1 LGHNA and CDR2 YSLEER come from the germline V gene. This CDR3 has 13 amino acids. CDR3 loop: CASSQGVGGGYTF. The CDR3 coding sequence is TGCGCCAGCAGCCAAGGGGTGGGAGGAGGCTACACCTTC.

DNA of the CDR3: TGTGCCAGCGTCTCGGCTGGAGAGACCCAGTACTTC. Its protein product is CASVSAGETQYF. This chain links TRBV28 with TRBJ2-5; no reliable D call. Germline V gene data show CDR1 as MDHEN and CDR2 as SYDVKM. The V and J ends lost 8 bases and 4 bases respectively, with 11 bases between them. The CDR3 is 12 residues long.

The J gene is TRBJ1-1, the V gene TRBV11-3, with unresolved D. Germline-derived CDR1 and CDR2 are SGHNT and YENEEA. CDR3 length equals 14 residues. V was clipped by 6 bases and J by 5 bases, with 16 bases between them. The CDR3, as DNA: TGTGCCAGCAGTCATGGGAGGGTGGAAACTGAAGCTTTCTTT. Its protein is CASSHGRVETEAFF.

The chain recombines TRBV29-1 with TRBJ2-7, with D perhaps matching TRBD2 (5 bases). CDR3 size: 12 residues. With 5 bases removed from V and 4 bases from J, the gap between germline ends came to 12 bases. CDR1 and CDR2 (germline): SQVTM, ANQGSEA. CDR3 DNA: TGCAGCGTTCTCGGGGAAGTTTACGAGCAGTACTTC. Translating it yields CSVLGEVYEQYF.

This clone came up a few times. The V call is TRBV6-5, the J call TRBJ2-1; no clear D gene. V was clipped by 5 bases and J by 3 bases, with 8 bases between them. Germline V gives CDR1 MNHEY, CDR2 SVGAGI. The CDR3 spans 13 residues. CDR3: CASSDTSYNEQFF. CDR3 nucleotides: TGTGCCAGCAGTGACACCAGCTACAATGAGCAGTTCTTC.

In this sample, this clone turned up once. The gene calls are TRBV2 and TRBJ2-3; D call uncertain. Germline CDR1 SNHLY, CDR2 FYNNEI. Trimming left V 3 bases short and J 0 bases short, with 16 bases between. The CDR3 extends over 17 amino acids. CDR3 in amino acids: CASSENLWEISTDTQYF. The CDR3 nucleotides read TGTGCCAGCAGTGAGAACCTCTGGGAAATTAGCACAGATACGCAGTATTTT.

V gene TRBV29-1 combines with J gene TRBJ2-7, with no clear D. The CDR3 extends over 11 amino acids. The germline gives CDR1 SQVTM, CDR2 ANQGSEA. With 5 bases removed from V and 5 bases from J, the gap between germline ends came to 10 bases. The CDR3 nucleotides read TGCAGCGTTCGGATAGGGAACGAGCAGTACTTC. This encodes CSVRIGNEQYF.

The chain uses TRBV6-5 and TRBJ2-6; D uncertain. CDR1 and CDR2 from the germline V gene are MNHEY and SVGAGI. The CDR3 spans 14 residues. V was trimmed by 7 bases and J by 3 bases, leaving 10 bases between them. CDR3 in DNA: TGTGCCAGCACCACCCAGCGTGGGGCCAACGTCCTGACTTTC. Translated: CASTTQRGANVLTF.

The chain is built from TRBV2 and TRBJ2-3; D is unresolved. The V end was cut by 4 bases, the J end by 2 bases, with 10 bases between. The CDR3 has 14 residues. CDR1 and CDR2 from the germline V gene are SNHLY and FYNNEI. The CDR3 loop reads CASSVQPTTDTQYF. The CDR3 nucleotides are TGTGCCAGCAGTGTACAACCCACCACAGATACGCAGTATTTT.

This clone has only a few counts. J is TRBJ2-4 and V is TRBV6-1, with D possibly TRBD1 on 6 matching bases. Trimming left V 3 bases short and J 2 bases short, with 8 bases between. Germline CDR1 is MNHNS and CDR2 is SASEGT. The CDR3 is 14 residues long. The CDR3 coding sequence is TGTGCCAGCAGTGACAGGGGCTCCAAAAACATTCAGTACTTC. Protein: CASSDRGSKNIQYF.

This clone was seen more than once but under ten times. The chain links TRBV2 to TRBJ2-2; D not certain. CDR3 length: 16 amino acids. V was cut by 2 bases and J by 0 bases, with 10 bases left in between. CDR1 and CDR2 from the germline V gene are SNHLY and FYNNEI. This CDR3 reads CASSETWRANTGELFF. Written as DNA, the CDR3 is TGTGCCAGCAGTGAAACGTGGCGCGCGAACACCGGGGAGCTGTTTTTT.

This clone has only a few counts. J is TRBJ1-2 and V is TRBV2; 9 nucleotides align to TRBD1. V was clipped by 8 bases and J by 8 bases; unmatched bases: 15. The length of the CDR3 is 15 residues. The V gene's germline CDR1 is SNHLY and CDR2 FYNNEI. The CDR3 spells CASYSPGQGSEGYTF. The CDR3 region has the DNA TGTGCCAGCTACAGCCCGGGACAGGGCTCAGAGGGCTACACCTTC.

The J gene is TRBJ1-2, the V gene TRBV10-2; no definite D call. V lost 3 bases and J 4 bases, leaving 15 bases between the germline ends. Germline V CDR1 and CDR2: WSHSY, SAAADI. The CDR3 is 15 residues long. CDR3 DNA sequence: TGCGCCAGCAGTGAACCCTCGGACTACCGCTATGGCTACACCTTC. This encodes CASSEPSDYRYGYTF.

The rearrangement links TRBV6-1 to TRBJ2-6; either TRBD1 or TRBD2 may supply D (5 bases each). V gave up 4 bases and J gave up 1 base, with 8 bases separating them. The CDR3 runs 15 residues. Per the germline V gene, CDR1 is MNHNS and CDR2 is SASEGT. The CDR3, as DNA: TGTGCCAGCAGTGTTTGGGGGTCTGGGGCCAACGTCCTGACTTTC. Its protein product is CASSVWGSGANVLTF.

This clone was seen a handful of times. The genes are TRBV25-1 and TRBJ1-2; D gene ambiguous. Trimming took 4 bases from V and 2 from J, leaving 17 bases between them. Germline loops: CDR1 MGHDK, CDR2 SYGVNS. The CDR3 length is 16 residues. The CDR3 reads CASSGSGNGINYGYTF. The CDR3 DNA reads TGTGCCAGCAGTGGTTCGGGGAATGGTATAAACTATGGCTACACCTTC.

The CDR3 spells CASSLEPGAGTEAFF. The CDR3 nucleotides read TGTGCCAGCAGCTTGGAACCAGGGGCGGGAACTGAAGCTTTCTTT. The chain employs TRBV5-4 and TRBJ1-1; a possible D gene is TRBD1 (6 bases). CDR3 length: 15 amino acids. Germline V lookup: CDR1 SGHNT, CDR2 YYREEE (reference sequence). Trimming removed 0 bases from V and 5 bases from J, with 14 bases in between.

V and J are TRBV30 and TRBJ1-2, with D possibly being TRBD1 (6 bases). The CDR3 has 12 amino acids. In germline, CDR1 is GTSNPN, CDR2 SVGIG (reference sequence). V dropped 4 bases and J dropped 2 bases, with 8 bases sitting between them. The CDR3, as DNA: TGTGCCTGGATGGGGGCAAACTATGGCTACACCTTC. Amino acid sequence: CAWMGANYGYTF.

The chain combines TRBV5-1 with TRBJ1-1, with 9 bases matching TRBD1. V lost 6 bases to trimming and J lost 0 bases; unmatched junction nucleotides: 3. The length of the CDR3 is 14 residues. The germline CDR1 and CDR2 sequences are SGHRS and YFSETQ. CDR3 sequence: CASTRTGVNTEAFF. The DNA of the CDR3 is TGCGCCAGCACCCGGACAGGGGTGAACACTGAAGCTTTCTTT. The complete variable domain, with remaining parts taken from reference TRBV5-1 and TRBJ1-1, reads KAGVTQTPRYLIKTRGQQVTLSCSPISGHRSVSWYQQTPGQGLQFLFEYFSETQRNKGNFPGRFSGRQFSNSRSEMNVSTLELGDSALYLCASTRTGVNTEAFFGQGTRLTVV.

The gene calls are TRBV2 and TRBJ1-1; a weak D match, TRBD1 (6 bases). Per the germline V gene, CDR1 is SNHLY and CDR2 is FYNNEI. CDR3 size: 15 residues. Trimming pared 6 bases from V and 4 bases from J, leaving 18 bases between. This chain's CDR3 is CASSPDVGGSTEAFF. The DNA of the CDR3 is TGTGCCAGCAGCCCCGATGTAGGGGGTAGCACTGAAGCTTTCTTT. Full variable domain (outside the CDR3, taken from reference TRBV2 and TRBJ1-1): EPEVTQTPSHQVTQMGQEVILRCVPISNHLYFYWYRQILGQKVEFLVSFYNNEISEKSEIFDDQFSVERPDGSNFTLKIRSTKLEDSAMYFCASSPDVGGSTEAFFGQGTRLTVV.

The chain recombines TRBV7-2 with TRBJ1-1, with D possibly being TRBD1 (5 bases). The CDR3 totals 14 residues. CDR1 and CDR2 from the germline V gene are SGHTA and FQGNSA. V lost 1 base to trimming and J lost 0 bases, with 6 bases between them. The CDR3 DNA reads as TGTGCCAGCAGCTTAGGACAGTTGAACACTGAAGCTTTCTTT. It encodes CASSLGQLNTEAFF.

This chain links TRBV9 with TRBJ2-1; tentatively, D is TRBD2 (5 bases). Between the trimmed V and J ends, which lost 0 bases and 7 bases, there was a span of 14 bases. From germline, CDR1 is SGDLS and CDR2 YYNGEE. The CDR3 spans 15 residues. The CDR3 loop is CASSVGSGSDNEQFF. CDR3 sequence (DNA): TGTGCCAGCAGCGTAGGTTCGGGTAGCGATAATGAGCAGTTCTTC.

The count of this clone is one. This chain joins TRBV5-1 and TRBJ1-6; D is unresolved. The V and J ends lost 1 base and 7 bases respectively, with 12 bases between them. CDR1 SGHRS and CDR2 YFSETQ come from the germline V gene. This CDR3 is built from 15 residues. CDR3 amino acids: CASSLWSGLNSPLHF. CDR3 sequence (DNA): TGCGCCAGCAGCTTGTGGTCTGGCCTCAATTCACCCCTCCACTTT.

The J gene is TRBJ1-1, the V gene TRBV6-5; no firm D call. This CDR3 comprises 14 residues. Germline CDR1 MNHEY, CDR2 SVGAGI. Between the trimmed V and J ends, which lost 5 bases and 2 bases, there was a span of 12 bases. The CDR3, as DNA: TGTGCCAGCAGTACCTCGGGCCCCAACACTGAAGCTTTCTTT. Encoded protein: CASSTSGPNTEAFF.

This chain joins TRBV18 and TRBJ2-7, with D uncertain. Germline CDR1 is KGHSH and CDR2 is LQKENI. The V end was cut by 2 bases, the J end by 6 bases, with 14 bases between. This CDR3 has 14 residues. CDR3 DNA: TGTGCCAGCTCACCAGAGCCAGCTCTCACCGAGCAGTACTTC. Protein: CASSPEPALTEQYF.